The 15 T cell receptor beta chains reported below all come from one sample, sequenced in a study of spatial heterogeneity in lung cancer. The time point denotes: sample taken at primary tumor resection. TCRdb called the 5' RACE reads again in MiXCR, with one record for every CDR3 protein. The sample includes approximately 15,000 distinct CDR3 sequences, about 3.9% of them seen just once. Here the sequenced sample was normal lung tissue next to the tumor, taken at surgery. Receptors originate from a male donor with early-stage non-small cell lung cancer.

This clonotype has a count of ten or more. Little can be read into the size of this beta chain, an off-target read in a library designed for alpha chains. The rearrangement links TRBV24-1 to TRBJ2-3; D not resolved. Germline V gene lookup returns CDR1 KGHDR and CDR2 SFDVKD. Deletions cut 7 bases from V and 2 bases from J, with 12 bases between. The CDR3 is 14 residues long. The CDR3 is CATRGGGVTDTQYF. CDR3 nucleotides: TGTGCCACCAGGGGTGGCGGAGTCACAGATACGCAGTATTTT.

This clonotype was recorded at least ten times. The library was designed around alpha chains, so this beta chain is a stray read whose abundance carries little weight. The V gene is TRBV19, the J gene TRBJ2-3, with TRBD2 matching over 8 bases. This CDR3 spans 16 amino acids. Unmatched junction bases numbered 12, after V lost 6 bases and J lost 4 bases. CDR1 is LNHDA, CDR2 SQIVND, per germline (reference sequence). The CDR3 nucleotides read TGTGCCAGTAGCACAACTAGCGGAGCCCCCCCAGATACGCAGTATTTT. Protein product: CASSTTSGAPPDTQYF.

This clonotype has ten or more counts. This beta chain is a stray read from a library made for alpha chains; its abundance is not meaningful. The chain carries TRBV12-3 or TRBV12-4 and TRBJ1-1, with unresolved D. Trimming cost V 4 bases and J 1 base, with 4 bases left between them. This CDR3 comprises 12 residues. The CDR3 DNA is TGTGCCAGCAGTTATGCGAACACTGAAGCTTTCTTT. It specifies CASSYANTEAFF.

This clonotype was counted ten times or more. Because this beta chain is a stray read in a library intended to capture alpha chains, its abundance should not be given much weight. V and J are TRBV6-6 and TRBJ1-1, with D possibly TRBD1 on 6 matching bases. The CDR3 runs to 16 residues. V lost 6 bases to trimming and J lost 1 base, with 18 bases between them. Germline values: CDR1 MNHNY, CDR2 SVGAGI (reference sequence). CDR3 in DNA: TGTGCCAGCAGAACTACGTTACAGGGATCGAACACTGAAGCTTTCTTT. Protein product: CASRTTLQGSNTEAFF.

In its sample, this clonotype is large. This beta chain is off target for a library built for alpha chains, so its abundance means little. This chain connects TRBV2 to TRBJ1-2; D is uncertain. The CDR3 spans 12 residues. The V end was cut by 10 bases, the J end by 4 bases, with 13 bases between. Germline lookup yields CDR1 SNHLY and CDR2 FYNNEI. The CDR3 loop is CATASSFYGYTF. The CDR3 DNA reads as TGTGCCACCGCGTCCTCATTCTATGGCTACACCTTC.

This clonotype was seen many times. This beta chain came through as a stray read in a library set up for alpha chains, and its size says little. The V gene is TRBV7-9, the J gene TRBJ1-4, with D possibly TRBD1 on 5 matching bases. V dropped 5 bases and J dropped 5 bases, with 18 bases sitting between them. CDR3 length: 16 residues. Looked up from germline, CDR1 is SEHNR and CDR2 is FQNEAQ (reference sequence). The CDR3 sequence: CASSPSGAAYNEKLFF. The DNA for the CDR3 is TGTGCCAGCAGCCCCAGTGGGGCAGCCTACAATGAAAAACTGTTTTTT.

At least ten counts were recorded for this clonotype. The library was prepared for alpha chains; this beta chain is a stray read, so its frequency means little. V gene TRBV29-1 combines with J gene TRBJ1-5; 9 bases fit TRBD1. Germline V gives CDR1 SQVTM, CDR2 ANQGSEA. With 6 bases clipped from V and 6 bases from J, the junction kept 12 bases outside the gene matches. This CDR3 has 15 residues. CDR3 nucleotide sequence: TGCAGCGTCACAATAGCTGGGACAGGGATTCAGCCCCAGCATTTT. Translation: CSVTIAGTGIQPQHF.

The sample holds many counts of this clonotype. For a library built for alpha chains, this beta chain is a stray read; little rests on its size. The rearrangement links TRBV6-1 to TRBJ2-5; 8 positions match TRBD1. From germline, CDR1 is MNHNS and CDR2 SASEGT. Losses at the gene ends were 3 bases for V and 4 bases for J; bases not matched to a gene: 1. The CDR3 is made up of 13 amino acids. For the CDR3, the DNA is TGTGCCAGCAGTGATGGACAGGGAGAGACCCAGTACTTC. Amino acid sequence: CASSDGQGETQYF.

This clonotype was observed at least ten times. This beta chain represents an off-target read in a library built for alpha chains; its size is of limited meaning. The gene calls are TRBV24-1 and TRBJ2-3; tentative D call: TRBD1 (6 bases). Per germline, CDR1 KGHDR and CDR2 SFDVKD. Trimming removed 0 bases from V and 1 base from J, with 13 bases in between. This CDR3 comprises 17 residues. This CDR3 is CATSDLGGRYGTDTQYF. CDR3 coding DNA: TGTGCCACCAGTGATTTGGGGGGCCGTTACGGCACAGATACGCAGTATTTT.

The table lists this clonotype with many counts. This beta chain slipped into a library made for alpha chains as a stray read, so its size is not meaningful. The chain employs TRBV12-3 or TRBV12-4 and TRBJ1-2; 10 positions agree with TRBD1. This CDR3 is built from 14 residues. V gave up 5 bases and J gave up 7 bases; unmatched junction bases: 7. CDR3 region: CASSPDRGLSGYTF. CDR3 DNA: TGTGCCAGCAGTCCCGACAGGGGGCTTAGTGGCTACACCTTC.

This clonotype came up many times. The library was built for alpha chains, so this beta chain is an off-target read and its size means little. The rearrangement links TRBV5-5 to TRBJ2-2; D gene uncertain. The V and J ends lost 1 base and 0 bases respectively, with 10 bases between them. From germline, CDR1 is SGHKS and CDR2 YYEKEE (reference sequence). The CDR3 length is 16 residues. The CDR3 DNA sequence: TGTGCCAGCAGCTTGAACGTCAGTCCGAACACCGGGGAGCTGTTTTTT. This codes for CASSLNVSPNTGELFF.

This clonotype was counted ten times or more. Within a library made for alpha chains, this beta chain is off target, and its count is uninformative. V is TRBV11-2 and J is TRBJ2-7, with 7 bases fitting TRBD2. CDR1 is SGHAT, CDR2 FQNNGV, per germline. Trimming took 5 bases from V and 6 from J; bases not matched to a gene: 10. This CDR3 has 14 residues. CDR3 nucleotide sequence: TGTGCCAGCAGCCCCCCGCGGGGGAGTGCCGAGCAGTACTTC. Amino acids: CASSPPRGSAEQYF.

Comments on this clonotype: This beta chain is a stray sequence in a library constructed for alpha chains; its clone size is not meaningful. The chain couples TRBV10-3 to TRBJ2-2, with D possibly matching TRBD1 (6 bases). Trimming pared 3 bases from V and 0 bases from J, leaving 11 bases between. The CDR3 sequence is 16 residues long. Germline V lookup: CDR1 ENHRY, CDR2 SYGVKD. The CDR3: CAISDSRGPNTGELFF. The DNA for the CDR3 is TGTGCCATCAGTGATTCCAGGGGTCCGAACACCGGGGAGCTGTTTTTT.

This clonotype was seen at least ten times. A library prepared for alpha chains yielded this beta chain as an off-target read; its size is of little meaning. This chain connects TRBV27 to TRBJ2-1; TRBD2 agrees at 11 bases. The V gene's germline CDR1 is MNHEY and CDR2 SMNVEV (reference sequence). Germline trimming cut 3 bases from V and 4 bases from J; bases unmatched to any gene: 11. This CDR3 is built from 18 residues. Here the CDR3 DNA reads TGTGCCAGCAGTTTTACCGGGACTAGCGGACCACAATACAATGAGCAGTTCTTC. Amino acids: CASSFTGTSGPQYNEQFF.

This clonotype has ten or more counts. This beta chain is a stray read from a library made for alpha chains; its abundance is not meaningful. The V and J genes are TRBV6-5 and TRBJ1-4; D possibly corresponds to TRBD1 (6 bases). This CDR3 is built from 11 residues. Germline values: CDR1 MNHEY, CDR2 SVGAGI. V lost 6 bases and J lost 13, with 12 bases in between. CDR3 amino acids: CASRHTGRLFF. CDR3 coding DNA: TGTGCCAGCAGACACACAGGGAGACTGTTTTTT.